This T cell receptor beta chain was identified in a study of blood T cell repertoires in COVID-19. Looking at the study overall: From T cells, B-cell-depleted T cells, or PBMCs came the material, which was cDNA or gDNA.

CDR1 SGHTA and CDR2 FQGTGA come from the germline V gene. The CDR3 contains 15 residues. Trimming removed 5 bases from V and 4 bases from J; junction bases left unmatched: 9. In the source study's methods: Reference gene primer amplification gave nucleated cell count estimates. Clones were sequenced by immunoSEQ multiplex PCR, and TCRdb holds only the in-frame ones, with some missing. Clone size and the V and J calls come from that table; the DNA yielded D and trimming. The sample yields some 170,000 clones, 60% to 85% seen once. The receptor was derived from a man in his 60s with acute or convalescent COVID-19. Sequenced material: peripheral blood. The chain links TRBV7-3 to TRBJ1-1; 8 bases agree with TRBD1. In DNA, the CDR3 is TGTGCCAGCAGCCTAGGACAGGGTGGGGGCACTGAAGCTTTCTTT. Translated: CASSLGQGGGTEAFF.